What follows are 30 T cell receptor beta chains derived from one specimen sequenced in a study of T cell repertoires in cytomegalovirus infection. Each CDR3 protein gets one entry after TCRdb re-called the reads with MiXCR. The repertoire has 300,000 to 400,000 distinct CDR3 sequences, more than 8% of them found once; the top ten carry about 3.9%. Sequencing was carried out using PBMCs. All receptors come from a human donor in good health (CMV status not recorded). Some clones in this sample may be carry-over from other donors' samples.

This clonotype was counted many times. The chain links TRBV28 to TRBJ1-2; TRBD1 aligns across 7 bases. The junction had 5 bases not matched to a gene; V was cut back by 5 bases and J by 5 bases. The CDR3 extends over 13 amino acids. Per germline, CDR1 MDHEN and CDR2 SYDVKM. CDR3 amino acids: CASSLTGPYGYTF. The CDR3 DNA follows: TGTGCCAGCAGTCTGACAGGGCCGTATGGCTACACCTTC.

This clonotype has just a few counts. The chain employs TRBV20-1 and TRBJ2-7; D not certain. Germline V lookup: CDR1 DFQATT, CDR2 SNEGSKA (reference sequence). Trimming cost V 6 bases and J 11 bases, with 14 bases left between them. This CDR3 has 10 residues. The chain's CDR3 is CSAPWPWEYF. The CDR3 DNA is TGCAGTGCCCCCTGGCCGTGGGAGTACTTC.

This clonotype appeared many times. J is TRBJ1-5 and V is TRBV12-3 or TRBV12-4, with 9 bases identical to TRBD1. V was clipped by 5 bases and J by 5 bases; unmatched bases: 10. This CDR3 has 16 residues. The CDR3 here is CASSPSAGTGYQPQHF. The CDR3 DNA sequence: TGTGCCAGCAGTCCATCGGCCGGGACAGGGTATCAGCCCCAGCATTTT.

This clonotype has at least ten counts. This chain links TRBV7-9 with TRBJ2-3; 9 bases fit TRBD2. CDR3 size: 16 residues. The junction had 6 bases not matched to a gene; V was cut back by 5 bases and J by 0 bases. CDR1 is SEHNR, CDR2 FQNEAQ, per germline (reference sequence). The CDR3 region is CASSLRLAASTDTQYF. CDR3 coding DNA: TGTGCCAGCAGCCTGAGACTAGCGGCCAGCACAGATACGCAGTATTTT.

In its sample, this clonotype was seen many times. The chain links TRBV28 to TRBJ2-7; TRBD1 matches at 8 bases. Germline trimming cut 6 bases from V and 6 bases from J; bases unmatched to any gene: 16. The germline CDR1 and CDR2 sequences are MDHEN and SYDVKM. This CDR3 contains 16 residues. The CDR3 reads CASSSPGGPVRSEQYF. The CDR3 coding sequence is TGTGCCAGCAGCTCCCCAGGGGGCCCCGTCCGGAGCGAGCAGTACTTC.

This clonotype was seen a handful of times. The chain recombines TRBV20-1 with TRBJ1-2; D remains unclear. This CDR3 is 13 amino acids long. Germline CDR1 and CDR2: DFQATT and SNEGSKA (reference sequence). Trimming stripped 1 base from V and 4 bases from J, with 10 bases between. CDR3 in amino acids: CSARGMAAYGYTF. In nucleotides, the CDR3 is TGCAGTGCTAGAGGGATGGCGGCCTATGGCTACACCTTC.

This clonotype was counted a few times. The chain couples TRBV6-6 to TRBJ2-7; 7 bases are shared with TRBD1. Germline-derived CDR1 and CDR2 are MNHNY and SVGAGI (reference sequence). The CDR3 length is 12 residues. CDR3 in DNA: TGTGCGTGCCGACAGGGAAGCTACGAGCAGTACTTC. This gives the protein CACRQGSYEQYF.

At least ten counts were recorded for this clonotype. The chain's CDR3 is CASSLGRGLSPLHF. The CDR3 DNA reads TGTGCCAGCAGCTTGGGCAGGGGACTCTCACCCCTCCACTTT. The chain carries TRBV7-2 and TRBJ1-6, with D maybe TRBD1 (6 bases). Germline V lookup: CDR1 SGHTA, CDR2 FQGNSA. Trimming removed 3 bases at V and 10 bases at J, with 13 bases between. The CDR3 is 14 amino acids.

This clonotype was observed at least ten times. V gene TRBV29-1 combines with J gene TRBJ2-3, with TRBD1 matching over 9 bases. Germline V gives CDR1 SQVTM, CDR2 ANQGSEA. V lost 6 bases, J lost 5 bases, and 9 bases stayed unmatched. The CDR3 is 14 residues long. CDR3: CSVIDRGSKDTQYF. CDR3 DNA sequence: TGCAGCGTAATTGACAGGGGGTCGAAAGATACGCAGTATTTT.

The chain uses TRBV7-2 and TRBJ2-5, with D maybe TRBD1 (5 bases). The CDR3 has 13 amino acids. CDR1 SGHTA and CDR2 FQGNSA come from the germline V gene. Trimming shortened V by 5 bases and J by 5 bases, and 12 bases separated the two germline ends. CDR3 loop: CASSKDKRETQYF. CDR3 DNA: TGTGCCAGCAGCAAGGACAAGAGGGAGACCCAGTACTTC.

This clonotype was detected a few times. V is TRBV28 and J is TRBJ2-5; 7 bases align to TRBD1. The V segment lost 7 bases and the J segment 2 bases; nucleotides outside the gene matches: 1. The CDR3 consists of 12 residues. Germline loops: CDR1 MDHEN, CDR2 SYDVKM. The CDR3 loop is CASKGQQETQYF. CDR3 nucleotide sequence: TGTGCCAGCAAGGGACAGCAAGAGACCCAGTACTTC.

A remark on this clonotype: One end of the junction is discordant with germline, which a read error may explain. V gene TRBV4-3 combines with J gene TRBJ2-2, with 7 bases lining up with TRBD1. The germline V gene has CDR1 LGHNA and CDR2 YSLEER. This CDR3 spans 17 amino acids. CDR3 protein: CASSQAGTVKNPGELFF. The CDR3 nucleotides read TGCGCCAGCAGCCAGGCCGGGACAGTTAAGAACCCCGGGGAGCTGTTTTTT.

This clonotype has more than one count but fewer than ten. J is TRBJ1-1 and V is TRBV12-3 or TRBV12-4, with unresolved D. The CDR3 spans 14 residues. With 0 bases removed from V and 1 base from J, the gap between germline ends came to 6 bases. This CDR3 is CASSLALGNTEAFF. The CDR3 bases are TGTGCCAGCAGTTTAGCACTTGGGAACACTGAAGCTTTCTTT.

This clonotype was observed many times. V gene TRBV12-3 or TRBV12-4 combines with J gene TRBJ2-7; unclear D gene. Deletions cut 3 bases from V and 7 bases from J, with 13 bases between. This CDR3 has 13 residues. For the CDR3, the DNA is TGTGCCAGCAGTTTCTTTGGTTTGACAGAGCAGTACTTC. Translated: CASSFFGLTEQYF.

The chain employs TRBV4-3 and TRBJ1-3; no clear D. Germline V gives CDR1 LGHNA, CDR2 YSLEER. Deletions cut 1 base from V and 2 bases from J, with 3 bases between. The CDR3 sequence is 13 residues long. CDR3 nucleotides: TGCGCCAGCAGCCAAGTCCCTGGAAACACCATATATTTT. The encoded protein is CASSQVPGNTIYF.

This clonotype was counted a few times. J is TRBJ1-1 and V is TRBV7-8; tentative D call: TRBD1 (5 bases). Germline V gene sequence: CDR1 SGHVS, CDR2 FQNEAQ. The CDR3 covers 14 residues. The germline V and J ends were trimmed by 1 base and 5 bases, with 11 bases remaining between them. The CDR3 reads CASSLGLGGTEAFF. The CDR3 region has the DNA TGTGCCAGCAGCTTAGGACTCGGGGGAACTGAAGCTTTCTTT.

This clonotype was seen many times. This chain uses TRBV7-8 with TRBJ2-7, with D possibly being TRBD1 or TRBD2 (5 bases each). Germline V gives CDR1 SGHVS, CDR2 FQNEAQ. Between the trimmed V and J ends, which lost 4 bases and 4 bases, there was a span of 14 bases. The CDR3 totals 14 residues. The CDR3 here is CASSSTRWGYEQYF. As DNA, the CDR3 is TGTGCCAGCAGCTCCACCCGGTGGGGGTACGAGCAGTACTTC.

CDR3 in DNA: TGTGCCAGCAGCCATAGCAGCCTAGCGGGGGCCAATACGCAGTATTTT. Its translation: CASSHSSLAGANTQYF. The rearrangement links TRBV3-1 to TRBJ2-3, with 10 bases aligning to TRBD2. V gave up 3 bases and J gave up 7 bases; unmatched junction bases: 10. The germline V gene has CDR1 LGHDT and CDR2 YNNKEL (reference sequence). The CDR3 is 16 amino acids.

This clonotype came up many times. The CDR3 protein is CASSSWTSGVSSYEQYF. DNA of the CDR3: TGTGCCAGCAGCTCCTGGACTAGCGGGGTCAGCTCCTACGAGCAGTACTTC. This chain joins TRBV7-2 and TRBJ2-7; the match to TRBD2 covers 12 bases. Germline-derived CDR1 and CDR2 are SGHTA and FQGNSA. The CDR3 is made up of 17 amino acids. V lost 4 bases to trimming and J lost 0 bases; unmatched junction nucleotides: 7.

This chain uses TRBV7-6 with TRBJ2-1, with D possibly being TRBD1 or TRBD2 (5 bases each). The CDR3 contains 10 residues. Germline V CDR1 and CDR2: SGHVS, FNYEAQ. The V and J ends lost 10 bases and 9 bases respectively, with 10 bases between them. CDR3 sequence: CAMGELEQFF. CDR3 bases: TGTGCCATGGGGGAACTTGAGCAGTTCTTC. Using reference TRBV7-6 and TRBJ2-1 for the parts outside the CDR3, the full variable domain is GAGVSQSPRYKVTKRGQDVALRCDPISGHVSLYWYRQALGQGPEFLTYFNYEAQQDKSGLPNDRFSAERPEGSISTLTIQRTEQRDSAMYRCAMGELEQFFGPGTRLTVL.

The CDR3 coding sequence is TGTGCCAGCCGAGAGACCCAGTACTTC. Amino acid sequence: CASRETQYF. This sequence joins TRBV19 and TRBJ2-5; no firm D call. This CDR3 has 9 amino acids. Trimming took off 9 bases at V and 4 bases at J, with 3 bases between the two ends. Germline values: CDR1 LNHDA, CDR2 SQIVND (reference sequence).

In regard to this clonotype: This may stem from a read error, because a much larger clone lies one nucleotide away. The conserved phenylalanine or tryptophan is not found at the CDR3 terminus, so this likely reflects a read error. The chain links TRBV7-2 to TRBJ1-3, with D tentatively TRBD1 (6 bases). The CDR3 has 15 amino acids. The V and J ends lost 5 bases and 1 base respectively, with 12 bases between them. CDR1 and CDR2 (germline): SGHTA, FQGNSA. CDR3 sequence: CASSAEGGSGNTIYL. CDR3 DNA: TGTGCCAGCAGCGCGGAGGGGGGGTCTGGAAACACCATATATTTG.

This clonotype has a handful of counts. The chain combines TRBV14 with TRBJ1-2; D gene unclear. This CDR3 is built from 14 residues. Germline V gene sequence: CDR1 SGHDN, CDR2 FVKESK. Trimming cost V 3 bases and J 6 bases, with 14 bases left between them. CDR3 bases: TGTGCCAGCAGCCAGCAAGGCGGAGGGAATGGCTACACCTTC. Protein product: CASSQQGGGNGYTF.

The CDR3 region is CATKLGPNYGYTF. CDR3 nucleotides: TGTGCCACAAAATTGGGGCCAAACTATGGCTACACCTTC. This chain connects TRBV19 to TRBJ1-2, with D possibly being TRBD1 (5 bases). CDR3 length: 13 amino acids. V was clipped by 10 bases and J by 2 bases, with 14 bases between them. The germline V gene has CDR1 LNHDA and CDR2 SQIVND (reference sequence).

This clonotype was recorded many times. The rearrangement uses TRBV27 and TRBJ1-1, with D maybe TRBD1 (5 bases). This CDR3 has 14 amino acids. Germline V gene lookup returns CDR1 MNHEY and CDR2 SMNVEV (reference sequence). V gave up 3 bases and J gave up 1 base, with 9 bases separating them. CDR3 DNA: TGTGCCAGCAGTTTGTGGGGGGGGAACACTGAAGCTTTCTTT. Protein sequence: CASSLWGGNTEAFF.

This clonotype was counted many times. The chain couples TRBV6-2 or TRBV6-3 to TRBJ2-1; 8 nucleotides align to TRBD1. Unmatched junction bases numbered 3, after V lost 6 bases and J lost 2 bases. Germline V CDR1 and CDR2: MNHEY, SVGEGT. The CDR3 has 14 amino acids. The CDR3 DNA is TGTGCCAGCAGCAGGGGGCTTACCTACAATGAGCAGTTCTTC. As protein: CASSRGLTYNEQFF.

This clonotype was found a few times. V gene TRBV7-9 combines with J gene TRBJ1-6; D is ambiguous. From germline, CDR1 is SEHNR and CDR2 FQNEAQ (reference sequence). V gave up 5 bases and J gave up 9 bases, with 11 bases separating them. The CDR3 length is 13 residues. CDR3 coding DNA: TGTGCCAGCAGCCCGTCGAATGCTTCACCCCTCCACTTT. This gives the protein CASSPSNASPLHF.

Points on this clonotype: Just one base apart from a much larger clone, this may be a read error. This rearrangement joins TRBV3-1 to TRBJ2-7; perhaps TRBD2 as D (5 bases). The CDR3 loop spans 16 amino acids. CDR1 is LGHDT and CDR2 is YNNKEL in the germline V gene (reference sequence). V shed 6 bases and J shed 6 bases, with 24 bases lying between them. The DNA for the CDR3 is TGTGCCAGCAGATCTCACTCGAGGACTCCTTCTTGCGAGCAGTACTTC. Amino acid sequence: CASRSHSRTPSCEQYF.

This clonotype occurred a few times. This chain links TRBV20-1 with TRBJ2-3; weak D call: TRBD1 (5 bases). The CDR3 has 14 residues. V was cut by 5 bases and J by 1 base, with 13 bases left in between. Per the germline V gene, CDR1 is DFQATT and CDR2 is SNEGSKA (reference sequence). The CDR3 sequence: CSAQPATGTDTQYF. In DNA, the CDR3 is TGCAGTGCTCAACCTGCGACAGGCACAGATACGCAGTATTTT.

This clonotype was detected ten times or more. V and J are TRBV28 and TRBJ2-5, with D maybe TRBD2 (5 bases). Per germline, CDR1 MDHEN and CDR2 SYDVKM. The V end lost 6 bases, the J end lost 5 bases, and 22 bases lay between the germline ends. The CDR3 runs to 16 residues. The CDR3 region has the DNA TGTGCCAGCAGCCGTTTATCCGTCGAGTCGGGGGAGACCCAGTACTTC. Translating it yields CASSRLSVESGETQYF. Full variable domain (remainder filled in from reference TRBV28 and TRBJ2-5): DVKVTQSSRYLVKRTGEKVFLECVQDMDHENMFWYRQDPGLGLRLIYFSYDVKMKEKGDIPEGYSVSREKKERFSLILESASTNQTSMYLCASSRLSVESGETQYFGPGTRLLVL.